This T cell receptor beta chain was found in a study of CD8+ T cells in alopecia areata. Overall study findings and caveats: Scalp clonality, together with expanded CD8+ clones among the top 100, fell significantly with tofacitinib.

As the sequencing template, cDNA was produced by extracting RNA and reverse transcribing it. The table came from immunoSEQ multiplex PCR; TCRdb's copy has only in-frame clones and leaves some out. The sample includes about 220,000 clones, around three fifths of them seen just once. The CDR3 runs 15 residues. V dropped 4 bases and J dropped 4 bases, with 14 bases sitting between them. This clone came up a few times. Antigen unknown. Treatment defined: oral pan-JAK inhibitor, 5-10 mg twice daily. The receptor was derived from a human donor with alopecia areata. The rearrangement links TRBV23-1 to TRBJ1-5; D may be TRBD1 (5 bases). TRBV23-1 is designated an ORF whose function remains uncertain. The source material was CD4+ T cells sorted from blood, sampled at week 4, from a patient treated with tofacitinib. The CDR3, as DNA: TGCGCCAGCAGTCCGCGGACATTCGGGAATCAGCCCCAGCATTTT. The encoded protein is CASSPRTFGNQPQHF.